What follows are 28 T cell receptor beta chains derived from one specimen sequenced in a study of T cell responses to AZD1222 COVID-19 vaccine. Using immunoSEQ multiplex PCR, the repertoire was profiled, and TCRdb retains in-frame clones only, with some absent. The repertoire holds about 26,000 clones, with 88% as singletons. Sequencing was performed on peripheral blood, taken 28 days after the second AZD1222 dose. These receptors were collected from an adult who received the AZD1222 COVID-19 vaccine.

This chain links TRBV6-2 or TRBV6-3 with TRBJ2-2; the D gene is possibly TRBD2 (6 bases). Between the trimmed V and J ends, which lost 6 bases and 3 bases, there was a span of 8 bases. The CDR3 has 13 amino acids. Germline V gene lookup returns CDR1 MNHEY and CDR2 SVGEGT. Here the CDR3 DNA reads TGTGCCAGCAGCTGGGGGGACACCGGGGAGCTGTTTTTT. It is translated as CASSWGDTGELFF.

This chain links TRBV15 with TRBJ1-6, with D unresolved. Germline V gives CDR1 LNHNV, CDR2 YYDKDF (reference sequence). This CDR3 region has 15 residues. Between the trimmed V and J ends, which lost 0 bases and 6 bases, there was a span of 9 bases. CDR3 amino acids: CATSRDQLGNSPLHF. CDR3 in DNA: TGTGCCACCAGCAGAGATCAATTGGGTAATTCACCCCTCCACTTT.

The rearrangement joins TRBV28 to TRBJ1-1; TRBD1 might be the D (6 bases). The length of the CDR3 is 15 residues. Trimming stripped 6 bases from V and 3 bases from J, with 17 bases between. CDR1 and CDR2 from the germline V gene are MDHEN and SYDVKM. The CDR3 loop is CASRSAGAWDTEAFF. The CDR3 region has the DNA TGTGCCAGCAGGTCCGCGGGGGCATGGGACACTGAAGCTTTCTTT.

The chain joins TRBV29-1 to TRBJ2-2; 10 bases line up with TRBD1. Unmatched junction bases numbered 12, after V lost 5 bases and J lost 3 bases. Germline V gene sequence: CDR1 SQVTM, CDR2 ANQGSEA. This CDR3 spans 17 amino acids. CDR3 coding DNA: TGCAGCGTTCGTGGGACAGGGGCGAGACATGACACCGGGGAGCTGTTTTTT. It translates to CSVRGTGARHDTGELFF.

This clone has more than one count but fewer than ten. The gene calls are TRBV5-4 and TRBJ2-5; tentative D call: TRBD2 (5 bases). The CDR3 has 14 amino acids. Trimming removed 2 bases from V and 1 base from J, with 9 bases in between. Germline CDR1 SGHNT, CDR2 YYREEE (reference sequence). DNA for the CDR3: TGTGCCAGCAGCTTTAATCGGGGCCAAGAGACCCAGTACTTC. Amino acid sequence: CASSFNRGQETQYF.

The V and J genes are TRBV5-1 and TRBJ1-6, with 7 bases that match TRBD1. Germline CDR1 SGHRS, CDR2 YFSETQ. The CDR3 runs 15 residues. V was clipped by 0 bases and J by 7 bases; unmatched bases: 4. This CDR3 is CASSLEGARNSPLHF. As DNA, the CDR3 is TGCGCCAGCAGCTTGGAGGGGGCGCGGAATTCACCCCTCCACTTT.

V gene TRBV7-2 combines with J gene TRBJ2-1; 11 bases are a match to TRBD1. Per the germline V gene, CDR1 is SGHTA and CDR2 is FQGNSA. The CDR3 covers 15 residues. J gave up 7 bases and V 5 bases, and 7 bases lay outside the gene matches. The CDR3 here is CASSRGQGAGNEQFF. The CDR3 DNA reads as TGTGCCAGCAGCCGCGGACAGGGGGCGGGTAATGAGCAGTTCTTC.

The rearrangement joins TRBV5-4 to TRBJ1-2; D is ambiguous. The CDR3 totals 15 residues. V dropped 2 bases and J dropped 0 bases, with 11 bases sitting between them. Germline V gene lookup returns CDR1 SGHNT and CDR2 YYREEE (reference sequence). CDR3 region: CASSFVELANYGYTF. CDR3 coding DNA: TGTGCCAGCAGCTTCGTCGAGTTAGCTAACTATGGCTACACCTTC.

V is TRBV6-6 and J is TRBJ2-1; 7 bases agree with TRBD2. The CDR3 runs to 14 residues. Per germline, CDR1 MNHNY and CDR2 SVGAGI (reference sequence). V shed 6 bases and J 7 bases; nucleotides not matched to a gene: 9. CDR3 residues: CASSPPGRENEQFF. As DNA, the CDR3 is TGTGCCAGCAGCCCACCGGGGCGGGAGAATGAGCAGTTCTTC.

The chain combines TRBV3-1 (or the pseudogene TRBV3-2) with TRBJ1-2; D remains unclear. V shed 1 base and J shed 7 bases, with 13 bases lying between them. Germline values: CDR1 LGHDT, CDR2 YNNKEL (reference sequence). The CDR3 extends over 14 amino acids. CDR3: CASSQVGRSGGYTF. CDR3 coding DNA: TGTGCCAGCAGCCAAGTAGGACGAAGCGGTGGCTACACCTTC.

CDR3 loop: CASRRDGNTIYF. The CDR3 DNA reads TGTGCCAGCAGGAGGGACGGAAACACCATATATTTT. The rearrangement links TRBV7-9 to TRBJ1-3, with D maybe TRBD1 (5 bases). V lost 6 bases, J lost 4 bases, and 7 bases lay in between. This CDR3 comprises 12 residues. The germline V gene encodes CDR1 SEHNR and CDR2 FQNEAQ (reference sequence).

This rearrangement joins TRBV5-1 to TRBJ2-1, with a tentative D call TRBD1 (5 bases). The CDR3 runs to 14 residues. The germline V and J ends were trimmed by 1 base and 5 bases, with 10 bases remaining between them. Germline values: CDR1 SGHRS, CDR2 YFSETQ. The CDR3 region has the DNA TGCGCCAGCAGCTTGCGGACAAGCGACAATGAGCAGTTCTTC. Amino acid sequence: CASSLRTSDNEQFF.

This chain's CDR3 is CASTDLLYTEAFF. In DNA form, the CDR3 reads TGTGCCAGTACCGATCTGTTGTACACTGAAGCTTTCTTT. The V and J genes are TRBV19 and TRBJ1-1; no reliable D call. V was trimmed by 7 bases and J by 3 bases, leaving 12 bases between them. The CDR3 is 13 residues long. CDR1 and CDR2 from the germline V gene are LNHDA and SQIVND (reference sequence).

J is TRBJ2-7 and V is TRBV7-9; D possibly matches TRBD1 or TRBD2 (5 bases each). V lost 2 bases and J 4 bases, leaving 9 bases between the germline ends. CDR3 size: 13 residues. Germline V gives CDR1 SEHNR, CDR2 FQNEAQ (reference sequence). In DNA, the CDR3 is TGTGCCAGCAGCTTAATCGGGACGTACGAGCAGTACTTC. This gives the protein CASSLIGTYEQYF.

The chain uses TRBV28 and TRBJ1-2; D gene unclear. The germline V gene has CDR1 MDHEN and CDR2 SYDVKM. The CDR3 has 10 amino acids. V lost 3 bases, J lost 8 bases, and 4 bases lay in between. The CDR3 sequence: CASSFQGYTF. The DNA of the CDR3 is TGTGCCAGCAGTTTTCAGGGCTACACCTTC.

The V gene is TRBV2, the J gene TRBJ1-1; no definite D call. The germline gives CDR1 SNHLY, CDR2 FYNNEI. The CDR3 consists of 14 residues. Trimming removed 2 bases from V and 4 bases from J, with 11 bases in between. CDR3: CASSEIGPPTEAFF. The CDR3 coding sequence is TGTGCCAGCAGTGAAATTGGTCCACCCACTGAAGCTTTCTTT.

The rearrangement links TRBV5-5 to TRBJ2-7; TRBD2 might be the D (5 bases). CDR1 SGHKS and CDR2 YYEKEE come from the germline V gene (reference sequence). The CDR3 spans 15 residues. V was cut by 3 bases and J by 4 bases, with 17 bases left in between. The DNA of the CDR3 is TGTGCCAGCAGCTCTCCCGGGAACAAAGGATACGAGCAGTACTTC. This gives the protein CASSSPGNKGYEQYF.

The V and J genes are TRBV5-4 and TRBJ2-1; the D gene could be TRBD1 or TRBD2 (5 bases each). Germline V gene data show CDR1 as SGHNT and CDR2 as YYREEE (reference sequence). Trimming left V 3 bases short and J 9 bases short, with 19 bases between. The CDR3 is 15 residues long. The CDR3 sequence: CASSSSGLGRGEQFF. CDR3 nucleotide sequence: TGTGCCAGCAGCTCTTCCGGACTGGGACGAGGTGAGCAGTTCTTC. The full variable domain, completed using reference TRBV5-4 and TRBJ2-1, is ETGVTQSPTHLIKTRGQQVTLRCSSQSGHNTVSWYQQALGQGPQFIFQYYREEENGRGNFPPRFSGLQFPNYSSELNVNALELDDSALYLCASSSSGLGRGEQFFGPGTRLTVL.

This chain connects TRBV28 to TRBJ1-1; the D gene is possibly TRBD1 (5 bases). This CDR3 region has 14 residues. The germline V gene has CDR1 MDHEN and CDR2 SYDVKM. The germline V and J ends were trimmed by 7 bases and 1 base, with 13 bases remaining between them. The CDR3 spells CASIEYGGNTEAFF. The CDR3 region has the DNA TGTGCCAGCATCGAGTATGGGGGGAACACTGAAGCTTTCTTT.

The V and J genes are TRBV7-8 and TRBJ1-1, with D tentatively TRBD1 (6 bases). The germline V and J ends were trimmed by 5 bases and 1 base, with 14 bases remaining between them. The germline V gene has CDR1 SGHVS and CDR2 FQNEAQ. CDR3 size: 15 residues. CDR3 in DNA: TGTGCCAGCAGCCGAAGGACAGTCCCGAACACTGAAGCTTTCTTT. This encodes CASSRRTVPNTEAFF.

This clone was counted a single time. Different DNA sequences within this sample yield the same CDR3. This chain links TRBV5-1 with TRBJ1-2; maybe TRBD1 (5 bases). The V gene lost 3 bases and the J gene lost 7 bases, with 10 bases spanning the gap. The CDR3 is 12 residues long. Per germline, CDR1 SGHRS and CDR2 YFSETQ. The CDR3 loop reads CASSSQGSGYTF. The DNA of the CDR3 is TGCGCCAGCAGCTCTCAGGGATCTGGCTACACCTTC.

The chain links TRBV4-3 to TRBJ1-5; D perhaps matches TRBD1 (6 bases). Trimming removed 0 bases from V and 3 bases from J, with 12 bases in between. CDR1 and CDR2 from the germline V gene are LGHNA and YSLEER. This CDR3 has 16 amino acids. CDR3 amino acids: CASSQESGANNQPQHF. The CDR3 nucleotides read TGCGCCAGCAGCCAAGAATCGGGGGCGAACAATCAGCCCCAGCATTTT.

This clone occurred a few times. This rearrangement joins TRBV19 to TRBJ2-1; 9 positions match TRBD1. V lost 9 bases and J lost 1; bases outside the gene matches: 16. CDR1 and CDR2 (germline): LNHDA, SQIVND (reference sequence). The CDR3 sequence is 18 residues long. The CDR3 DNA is TGTGCCAGCACGCACCGGGACAGGGCCTACGATTCCTACAATGAGCAGTTCTTC. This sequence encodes CASTHRDRAYDSYNEQFF.

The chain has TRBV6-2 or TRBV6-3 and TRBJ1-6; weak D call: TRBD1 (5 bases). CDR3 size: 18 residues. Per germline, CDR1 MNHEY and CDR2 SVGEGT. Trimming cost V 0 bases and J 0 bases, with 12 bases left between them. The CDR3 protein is CASSYSISDSSYNSPLHF. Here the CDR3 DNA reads TGTGCCAGCAGTTACTCGATTAGTGACAGCTCCTATAATTCACCCCTCCACTTT.

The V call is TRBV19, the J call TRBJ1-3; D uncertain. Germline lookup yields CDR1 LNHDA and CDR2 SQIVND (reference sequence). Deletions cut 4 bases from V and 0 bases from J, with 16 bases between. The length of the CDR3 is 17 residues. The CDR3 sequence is CASSTTTDLHSGNTIYF. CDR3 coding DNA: TGTGCCAGTAGTACGACGACTGATCTGCACTCTGGAAACACCATATATTTT. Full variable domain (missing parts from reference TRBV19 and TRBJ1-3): DGGITQSPKYLFRKEGQNVTLSCEQNLNHDAMYWYRQDPGQGLRLIYYSQIVNDFQKGDIAEGYSVSREKKESFPLTVTSAQKNPTAFYLCASSTTTDLHSGNTIYFGEGSWLTVV.

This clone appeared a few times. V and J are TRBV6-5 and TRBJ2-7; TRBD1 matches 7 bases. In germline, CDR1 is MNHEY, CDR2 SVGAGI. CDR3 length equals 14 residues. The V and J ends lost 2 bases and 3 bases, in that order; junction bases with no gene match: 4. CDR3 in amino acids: CASSYGQGVYEQYF. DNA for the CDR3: TGTGCCAGCAGTTACGGGCAGGGGGTCTACGAGCAGTACTTC.

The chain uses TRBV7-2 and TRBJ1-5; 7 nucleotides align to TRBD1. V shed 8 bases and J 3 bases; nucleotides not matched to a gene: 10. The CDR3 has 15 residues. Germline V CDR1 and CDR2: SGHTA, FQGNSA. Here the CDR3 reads CASARAGQPNQPQHF. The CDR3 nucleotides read TGTGCCAGCGCCCGGGCGGGACAGCCCAATCAGCCCCAGCATTTT.

The CDR3, as DNA: TGTGCCAGTAGTATTGTGGGCGAAAGTGGCTACACCTTC. It translates to CASSIVGESGYTF. The J gene is TRBJ1-2, the V gene TRBV19; D is undetermined. CDR1 and CDR2 from the germline V gene are LNHDA and SQIVND (reference sequence). V was clipped by 3 bases and J by 7 bases, with 12 bases between them. The CDR3 has 13 residues.